The clone carrying this T cell receptor beta chain was observed once. Its antigen is unknown. At the DNA level, this CDR3 is encoded by other sequences in the same sample as well. Trimming removed 5 bases at V and 4 bases at J, with 18 bases between. Per germline, CDR1 MDHEN and CDR2 SYDVKM. CDR3 length: 16 amino acids. The data originate from a study of B cell selection in AIRE deficiency. The study, taken as a whole, reports: Of 3,500 to 4,000 shared Treg TCRbeta sequences, under 40% were healthy-donor-only and 7% to 9.5% patient-only. Shorter CDR3s marked shared Treg sequences, biased toward few non-templated insertions. About 30% of healthy-shared Treg TCRbeta sequences appeared in patient Tconv cells.

The regulatory T cell sort gate was CD4+CD25hiCD127low/negative. Healthy unrelated donors supplied the control samples. Assay: immunoSEQ multiplex PCR; the TCRdb copy retains only in-frame clones and omits some. This table holds around 1,700 clones, 84% found once. V is TRBV28 and J is TRBJ1-5; D gene ambiguous. Sequenced sample: CD4+CD25+ Tregs sorted from PBMCs. The receptor's source is a human donor in good health. The CDR3 region is CASSQTRVTGNQPQHF. The CDR3 region has the DNA TGTGCCAGCAGTCAGACCCGGGTGACGGGGAATCAGCCCCAGCATTTT.